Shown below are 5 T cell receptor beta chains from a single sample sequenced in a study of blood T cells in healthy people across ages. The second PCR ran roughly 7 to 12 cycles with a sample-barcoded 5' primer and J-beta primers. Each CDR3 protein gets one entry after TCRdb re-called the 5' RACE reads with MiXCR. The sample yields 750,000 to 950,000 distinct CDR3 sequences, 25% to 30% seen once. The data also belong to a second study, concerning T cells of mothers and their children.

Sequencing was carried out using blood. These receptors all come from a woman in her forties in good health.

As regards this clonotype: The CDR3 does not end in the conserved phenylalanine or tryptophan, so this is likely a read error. The CDR3 spells CASPGTSVNEQFC. CDR3 bases: TGTGCCAGCCCCGGAACGAGCGTTAATGAGCAGTTCTGC. This rearrangement joins TRBV7-9 to TRBJ2-1; D not resolved. Germline V gene sequence: CDR1 SEHNR, CDR2 FQNEAQ (reference sequence). The CDR3 runs to 13 residues. V shed 8 bases and J shed 7 bases, with 15 bases lying between them.

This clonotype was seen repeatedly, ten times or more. CDR3 nucleotides: TGTGCCAGCAACCTGGACGGCAGCTCCTACGAGCAGTACTTC. This sequence encodes CASNLDGSSYEQYF. The rearrangement joins TRBV28 to TRBJ2-7; D is ambiguous. Germline CDR1 reads MDHEN; CDR2 reads SYDVKM. Trimming took 7 bases from V and 0 from J, leaving 13 bases between them. The CDR3 covers 14 residues. The full variable domain, rest sourced from reference TRBV28 and TRBJ2-7, is DVKVTQSSRYLVKRTGEKVFLECVQDMDHENMFWYRQDPGLGLRLIYFSYDVKMKEKGDIPEGYSVSREKKERFSLILESASTNQTSMYLCASNLDGSSYEQYFGPGTRLTVT.

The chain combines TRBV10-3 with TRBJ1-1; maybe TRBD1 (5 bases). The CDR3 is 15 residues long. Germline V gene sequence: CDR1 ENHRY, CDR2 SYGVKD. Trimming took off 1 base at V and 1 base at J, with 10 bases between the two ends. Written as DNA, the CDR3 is TGTGCCATCAGTGAGTTAGGGGAGCGGAACACTGAAGCTTTCTTT. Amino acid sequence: CAISELGERNTEAFF.

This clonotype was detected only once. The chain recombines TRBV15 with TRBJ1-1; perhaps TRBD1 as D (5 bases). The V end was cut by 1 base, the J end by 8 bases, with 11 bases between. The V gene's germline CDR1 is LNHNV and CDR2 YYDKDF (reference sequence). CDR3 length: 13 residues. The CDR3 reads CATSRANRGEAFF. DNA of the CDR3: TGTGCCACCAGCAGAGCCAACCGGGGCGAAGCTTTCTTT.

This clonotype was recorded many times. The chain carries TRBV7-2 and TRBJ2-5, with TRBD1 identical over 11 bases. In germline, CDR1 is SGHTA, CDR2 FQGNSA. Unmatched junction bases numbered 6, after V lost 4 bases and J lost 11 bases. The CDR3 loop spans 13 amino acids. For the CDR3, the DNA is TGTGCCAGCAGCTCGGACAGGGGGCTTTCTCAGTACTTC. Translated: CASSSDRGLSQYF.